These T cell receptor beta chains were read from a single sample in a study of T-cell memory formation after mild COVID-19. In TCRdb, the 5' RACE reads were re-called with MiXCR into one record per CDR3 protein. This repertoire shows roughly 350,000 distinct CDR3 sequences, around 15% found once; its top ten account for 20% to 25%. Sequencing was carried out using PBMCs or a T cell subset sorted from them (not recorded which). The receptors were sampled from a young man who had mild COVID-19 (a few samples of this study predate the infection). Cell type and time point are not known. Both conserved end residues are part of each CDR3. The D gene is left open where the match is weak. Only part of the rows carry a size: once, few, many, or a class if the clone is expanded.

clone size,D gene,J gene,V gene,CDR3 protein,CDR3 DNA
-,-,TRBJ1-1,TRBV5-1,CASSLVALMNTEAFF,TGCGCCAGCAGCTTGGTAGCGCTGATGAACACTGAAGCTTTCTTT
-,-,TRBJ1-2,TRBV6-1,CASSLGGRSTVTTF,TGTGCCAGCAGCCTCGGAGGGAGGTCGACGGTTACGACCTTC
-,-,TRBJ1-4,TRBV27,CASSPLEPGKLFF,TGTGCCAGCAGTCCCTTAGAGCCCGGAAAACTGTTTTTT
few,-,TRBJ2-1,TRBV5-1,CASSLAPLALNEQFF,TGCGCCAGCAGCTTAGCGCCCTTGGCCCTCAATGAGCAGTTCTTC
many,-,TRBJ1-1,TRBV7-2,CASSLYKVGTEAFF,TGTGCCAGCAGCTTATATAAGGTTGGCACTGAAGCTTTCTTT
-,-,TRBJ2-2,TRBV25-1,CASRGTIGELFF,TGTGCCAGCAGGGGGACAATCGGGGAGCTGTTTTTT
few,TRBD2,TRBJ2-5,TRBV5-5,CASSLGGTTSGTQYF,TGTGCCAGCAGCTTGGGAGGGACTACAAGCGGGACCCAGTACTTC
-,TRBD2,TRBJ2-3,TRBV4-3,CASSQGSGTSGSTDTQYF,TGCGCCAGCAGCCAAGGCTCCGGGACTAGCGGAAGCACAGATACGCAGTATTTT
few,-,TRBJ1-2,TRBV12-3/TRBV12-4,CASSKGSPSWYTF,TGTGCCAGCAGTAAGGGCTCTCCCAGCTGGTACACCTTC
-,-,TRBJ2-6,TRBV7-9,CASSSPRPTHSGANVLTF,TGTGCCAGCAGCTCACCTCGGCCAACCCACTCTGGGGCCAACGTCCTGACTTTC
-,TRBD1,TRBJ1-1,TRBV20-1,CSARSDRDTEAFF,TGCAGTGCCCGCAGTGACAGGGACACTGAAGCTTTCTTT
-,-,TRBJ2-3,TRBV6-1,CASSELPGPSTDTQYF,TGTGCCAGCAGTGAACTTCCGGGTCCCAGCACAGATACGCAGTATTTT
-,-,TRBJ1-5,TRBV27,CASRTGYSNQPQHF,TGTGCCAGCAGGACGGGGTATAGCAATCAGCCCCAGCATTTT
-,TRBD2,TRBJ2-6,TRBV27,CASSPLRGAISGANVLTF,TGTGCCAGCAGTCCCTTGCGGGGGGCCATTTCTGGGGCCAACGTCCTGACTTTC
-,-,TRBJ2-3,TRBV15,CATSRDSGRSTDTQYF,TGTGCCACCAGCAGAGATTCCGGGAGAAGCACAGATACGCAGTATTTT
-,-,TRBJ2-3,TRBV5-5,CASGPLGGSDTQYF,TGTGCCAGCGGCCCCCTCGGCGGGTCAGATACGCAGTATTTT
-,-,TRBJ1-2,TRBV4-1,CASSQVGGANYGYTF,TGCGCCAGCAGCCAAGTTGGGGGAGCTAACTATGGCTACACCTTC
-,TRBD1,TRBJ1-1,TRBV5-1,CASSPWGQGEVGTEAFF,TGCGCCAGCAGCCCGTGGGGACAGGGGGAGGTGGGCACTGAAGCTTTCTTT
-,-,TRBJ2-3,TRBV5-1,CASGSGYTDTQYF,TGCGCCAGCGGAAGCGGATACACAGATACGCAGTATTTT
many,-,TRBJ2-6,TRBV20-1,CSARWFLSGANVLTF,TGCAGTGCTCGGTGGTTCCTCTCTGGGGCCAACGTCCTGACTTTC
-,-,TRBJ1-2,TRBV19,CASSTRRTASWGYTF,TGTGCCAGTAGTACCCGACGGACAGCGTCCTGGGGCTACACCTTC
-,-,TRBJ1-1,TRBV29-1,CSVEENQLNTEAFF,TGCAGCGTTGAAGAAAACCAGTTGAACACTGAAGCTTTCTTT
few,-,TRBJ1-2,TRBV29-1,CSVRVGANYGYTF,TGCAGCGTTCGAGTCGGAGCTAACTATGGCTACACCTTC
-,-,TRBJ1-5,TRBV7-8,CASSPNSAGRLNQHF,TGTGCCAGCAGCCCCAACTCGGCCGGCAGGTTAAACCAGCATTTT
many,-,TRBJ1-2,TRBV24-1,CATSDGTGYGYTF,TGTGCCACCAGTGACGGTACAGGCTATGGCTACACCTTC
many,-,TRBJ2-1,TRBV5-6,CASSFRNSYNEQFF,TGTGCCAGCAGCTTTCGGAACTCCTACAATGAGCAGTTCTTC
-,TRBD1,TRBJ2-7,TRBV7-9,CASSPNAGGPNNEQYF,TGTGCCAGCAGCCCGAACGCAGGGGGCCCCAACAACGAGCAGTACTTC
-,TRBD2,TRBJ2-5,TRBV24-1,CATSDRGGETQYF,TGTGCCACCAGTGATCGGGGGGGGGAGACCCAGTACTTC
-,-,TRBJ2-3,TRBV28,CASSFRAITDTQYF,TGTGCCAGCAGTTTCAGGGCCATCACGGATACGCAGTATTTT
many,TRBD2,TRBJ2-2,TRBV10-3,CAISGSGGAASRSGELFF,TGTGCCATCAGTGGTAGCGGGGGGGCCGCGAGTCGGTCCGGGGAGCTGTTTTTT
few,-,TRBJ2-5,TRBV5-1,CASSADSKETQYF,TGCGCCAGCAGCGCCGACTCCAAAGAGACCCAGTACTTC
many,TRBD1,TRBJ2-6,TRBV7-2,CASSLSTGPSAGANVLTF,TGTGCCAGCAGCCTTTCGACAGGGCCATCCGCTGGGGCCAACGTCCTGACTTTC
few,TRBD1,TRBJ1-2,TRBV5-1,CASSLGTGEDYGYTF,TGCGCCAGCAGCTTGGGAACAGGGGAGGACTATGGCTACACCTTC
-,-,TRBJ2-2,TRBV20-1,CSARVHWPGNTGELFF,TGCAGTGCTAGAGTTCACTGGCCGGGGAACACCGGGGAGCTGTTTTTT
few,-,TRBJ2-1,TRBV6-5,CASSYSGQTNNEQFF,TGTGCCAGCAGTTACTCTGGACAGACGAACAATGAGCAGTTCTTC
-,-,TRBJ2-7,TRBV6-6,CASLRGSSYEQYF,TGTGCCAGTCTTAGGGGGAGCTCCTACGAGCAGTACTTC
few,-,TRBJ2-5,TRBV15,CATSRDAAVRETQYF,TGTGCCACCAGCAGAGATGCCGCGGTAAGGGAGACCCAGTACTTC
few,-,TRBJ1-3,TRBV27,CASSSRTGQRGNTIYF,TGTGCCAGCAGTTCCAGAACCGGACAGCGTGGAAACACCATATATTTT
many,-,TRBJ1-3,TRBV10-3,CAIRPGHSGNTIYF,TGTGCCATCAGACCGGGACACTCTGGAAACACCATATATTTT
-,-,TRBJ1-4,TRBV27,CARGGVRDEKLFF,TGTGCCAGAGGCGGGGTCCGTGACGAAAAACTGTTTTTT
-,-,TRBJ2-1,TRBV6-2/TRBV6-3,CASNQDLEQFF,TGTGCCAGCAATCAGGACCTAGAGCAGTTCTTC
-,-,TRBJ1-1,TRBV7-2,CASSLSDTEAFF,TGTGCCAGCAGCTTAAGCGACACTGAAGCTTTCTTT
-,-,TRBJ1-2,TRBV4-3,CARSQDTGWDYGYTF,TGCGCCCGCAGCCAAGATACAGGGTGGGACTATGGCTACACCTTC
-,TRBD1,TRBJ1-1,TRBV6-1,CASSYYRGQRGNTEAFF,TGTGCCAGCAGTTACTACAGGGGGCAACGAGGGAACACTGAAGCTTTCTTT